The 10 T cell receptor beta chains below were found in one sample sequenced in a study of lymphopenia after photon versus proton radiotherapy. Libraries were prepared by immunoSEQ multiplex PCR; TCRdb keeps only in-frame clonotypes and omits some of them. The repertoire has about 49,000 clones, around 83% of them found once; the top ten carry about 29%. Sequencing was performed on peripheral blood, taken from a patient treated with photon-based radiotherapy. Source of these receptors: a man between 45 and 60 years old with gastric cancer.

As for this clone: The junction departs from germline at one end; a sequencing error may be responsible. The chain links TRBV6-1 to TRBJ2-7; no definite D call. Germline V gene sequence: CDR1 MNHNS, CDR2 SASEGT. CDR3 length: 12 residues. CDR3 in DNA: TGTGCCAGCAATGAACATCAGACTGAGCAGTACTTC. As protein: CASNEHQTEQYF.

This clone appeared a few times. The rearrangement joins TRBV27 to TRBJ1-2; D remains ambiguous. The V and J ends lost 3 bases and 6 bases respectively, with 11 bases between them. Germline values: CDR1 MNHEY, CDR2 SMNVEV (reference sequence). This CDR3 has 13 residues. CDR3 sequence reads: CASSLTNRHGYTF. As DNA, the CDR3 is TGTGCCAGCAGTTTGACAAATCGTCATGGCTACACCTTC.

The V gene is TRBV15, the J gene TRBJ2-4; 8 nucleotides align to TRBD1. The CDR3 totals 16 residues. The germline V gene has CDR1 LNHNV and CDR2 YYDKDF (reference sequence). With V trimmed by 3 bases and J by 0 bases, 4 bases remained unmatched. The CDR3 sequence is CATSRGQALAKNIQYF. The DNA for the CDR3 is TGTGCCACCAGCAGGGGACAGGCTCTAGCCAAAAACATTCAGTACTTC.

The rearrangement links TRBV5-4 to TRBJ1-2; no clear D. The germline V and J ends were trimmed by 2 bases and 2 bases, with 7 bases remaining between them. The length of the CDR3 is 13 residues. Germline-derived CDR1 and CDR2 are SGHNT and YYREEE (reference sequence). DNA for the CDR3: TGTGCCAGCAGCTTAGTGCGGAACTATGGCTACACCTTC. Protein sequence: CASSLVRNYGYTF. The full variable domain, in which reference TRBV5-4 and TRBJ1-2 provide the parts outside the CDR3, is ETGVTQSPTHLIKTRGQQVTLRCSSQSGHNTVSWYQQALGQGPQFIFQYYREEENGRGNFPPRFSGLQFPNYSSELNVNALELDDSALYLCASSLVRNYGYTFGSGTRLTVV.

The V and J genes are TRBV5-1 and TRBJ2-7; D possibly corresponds to TRBD1 (6 bases). CDR1 and CDR2 (germline): SGHRS, YFSETQ. Trimming left V 1 base short and J 6 bases short, with 17 bases between. CDR3 length: 15 residues. The chain's CDR3 is CASSLNPLGASEQYF. Written as DNA, the CDR3 is TGCGCCAGCAGCTTGAACCCCCTGGGGGCATCCGAGCAGTACTTC.

The chain links TRBV7-8 to TRBJ1-5; a possible D gene is TRBD1 (6 bases). Per germline, CDR1 SGHVS and CDR2 FQNEAQ. This CDR3 comprises 15 residues. Trimming removed 4 bases from V and 5 bases from J, with 15 bases in between. CDR3 residues: CASSSYRDKYQPQHF. As DNA, the CDR3 is TGTGCCAGCAGCTCCTACCGGGACAAATATCAGCCCCAGCATTTT.

The rearrangement uses TRBV7-8 and TRBJ1-1; TRBD1 matches at 12 bases. Per germline, CDR1 SGHVS and CDR2 FQNEAQ. This CDR3 has 18 residues. V was clipped by 1 base and J by 5 bases; unmatched bases: 11. CDR3 bases: TGTGCCAGCAGCTTAGGAGCCGGGACAGGGGGCGGTCGGACTGAAGCTTTCTTT. This codes for CASSLGAGTGGGRTEAFF.

The chain is built from TRBV5-1 and TRBJ1-4; D remains unclear. This CDR3 has 12 amino acids. The germline gives CDR1 SGHRS, CDR2 YFSETQ. V lost 0 bases and J lost 7, with 4 bases in between. CDR3 DNA: TGCGCCAGCAGCTTGGAGTTTGAAAAACTGTTTTTT. It encodes CASSLEFEKLFF.

This clone was seen more than once but under ten times. This rearrangement joins TRBV30 to TRBJ1-5; D gene ambiguous. V lost 1 base, J lost 3 bases, and 7 bases lay in between. The CDR3 totals 13 residues. From germline, CDR1 is GTSNPN and CDR2 SVGIG (reference sequence). This CDR3 reads CAWSGQNNQPQHF. The CDR3 bases are TGTGCCTGGAGTGGCCAAAACAATCAGCCCCAGCATTTT.

This chain connects TRBV28 to TRBJ2-7; TRBD2 agrees at 11 bases. Germline values: CDR1 MDHEN, CDR2 SYDVKM. This CDR3 is built from 15 residues. Germline trimming cut 5 bases from V and 2 bases from J; bases unmatched to any gene: 5. The CDR3 protein is CASSPGTSGAYEQYF. In DNA, the CDR3 is TGTGCCAGCAGTCCTGGGACTAGCGGAGCCTACGAGCAGTACTTC.